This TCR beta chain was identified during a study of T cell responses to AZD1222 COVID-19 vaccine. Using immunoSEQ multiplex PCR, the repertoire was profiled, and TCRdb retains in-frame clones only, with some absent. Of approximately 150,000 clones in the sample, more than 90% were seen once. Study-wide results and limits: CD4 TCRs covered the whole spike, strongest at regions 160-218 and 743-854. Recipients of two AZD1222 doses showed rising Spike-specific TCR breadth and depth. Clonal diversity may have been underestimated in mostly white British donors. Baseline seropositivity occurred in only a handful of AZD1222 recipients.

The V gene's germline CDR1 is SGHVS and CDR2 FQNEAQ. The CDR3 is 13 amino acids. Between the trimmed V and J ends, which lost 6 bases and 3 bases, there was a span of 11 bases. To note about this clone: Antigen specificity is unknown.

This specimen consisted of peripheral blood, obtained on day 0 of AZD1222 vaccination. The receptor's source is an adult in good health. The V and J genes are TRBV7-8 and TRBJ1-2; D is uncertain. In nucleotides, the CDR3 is TGTGCCAGCAGTCCAGGTGGGGACTATGGCTACACCTTC. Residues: CASSPGGDYGYTF.